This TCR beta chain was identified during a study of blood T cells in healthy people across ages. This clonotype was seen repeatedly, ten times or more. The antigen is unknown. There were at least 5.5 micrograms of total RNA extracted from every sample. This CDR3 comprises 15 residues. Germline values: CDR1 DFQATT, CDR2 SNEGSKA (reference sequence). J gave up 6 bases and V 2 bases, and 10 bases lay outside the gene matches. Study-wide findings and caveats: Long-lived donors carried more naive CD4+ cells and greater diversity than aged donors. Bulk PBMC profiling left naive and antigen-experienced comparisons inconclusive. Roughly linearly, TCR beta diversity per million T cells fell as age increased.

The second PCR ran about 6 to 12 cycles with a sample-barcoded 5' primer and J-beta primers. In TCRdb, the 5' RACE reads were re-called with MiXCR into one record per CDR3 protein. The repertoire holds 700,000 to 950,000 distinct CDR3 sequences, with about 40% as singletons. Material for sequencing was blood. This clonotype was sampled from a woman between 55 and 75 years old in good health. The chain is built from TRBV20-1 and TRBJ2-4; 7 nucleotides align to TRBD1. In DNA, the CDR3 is TGCAGTGCTAGACATCCAGGGACAGAGAGAAACATTCAGTACTTC. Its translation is CSARHPGTERNIQYF.